One TCR beta chain is described in this entry. This CDR3 spans 16 amino acids. Germline CDR1 SGHKS, CDR2 YYEKEE (reference sequence). Losses at the gene ends were 4 bases for V and 6 bases for J; bases not matched to a gene: 8. This sample was taken from a study of blood T cell repertoires in COVID-19. Study in general: The United States, Italy and Spain supplied acute and convalescent COVID-19 samples. T cells, B-cell-depleted T cells, or PBMCs provided the cDNA or gDNA that served as material.

In the original processing: Using reference gene primer amplification, nucleated cell counts were estimated. Data came from immunoSEQ multiplex PCR; TCRdb stores just in-frame clones and leaves some out. V and J calls and clone size come straight from that table; D and trimming were deduced from the DNA. The sample yields roughly 160,000 clones, just over 85% seen once. Sequences were obtained from peripheral blood. This TCR came from a man in his forties or fifties with active or convalescent COVID-19. The chain links TRBV5-5 to TRBJ2-1, with 12 positions matching TRBD2. CDR3 DNA sequence: TGTGCCAGCAGCCCCCTAGGACTAGCGGGGACCAATGAGCAGTTCTTC. Amino acid sequence: CASSPLGLAGTNEQFF. The complete variable domain, with remaining parts taken from reference TRBV5-5 and TRBJ2-1, reads DAGVTQSPTHLIKTRGQQVTLRCSPISGHKSVSWYQQVLGQGPQFIFQYYEKEERGRGNFPDRFSARQFPNYSSELNVNALLLGDSALYLCASSPLGLAGTNEQFFGPGTRLTVL.